This T cell receptor (beta chain) was captured in a study of T cell responses to AZD1222 COVID-19 vaccine. Study summary: The study pooled second doses at about 4 or about 12 weeks.

Measured with immunoSEQ multiplex PCR; TCRdb has only the in-frame clones, and not every one. In the table there are about 120,000 clones, roughly 90% of which are singletons. On this clone itself: Antigen unknown.

Study-wide points: At 160-218 and 743-854, vaccine-associated CD4 TCRs were dominant, and they spanned spike.

Sequenced material: peripheral blood, taken on day 0 of AZD1222 vaccination. The clonotype originates from an adult in good health.

The CDR3 DNA reads as TGCGCCAGCAGCTTGGAGGCGGGGGAAACAGATACGCAGTATTTT. Its protein is CASSLEAGETDTQYF. The chain is built from TRBV5-1 and TRBJ2-3; 7 nucleotides agree with TRBD2. The J segment lost 3 bases and the V segment lost 0 bases, leaving 4 bases of the junction unmatched. Germline V lookup: CDR1 SGHRS, CDR2 YFSETQ. The CDR3 covers 15 residues.